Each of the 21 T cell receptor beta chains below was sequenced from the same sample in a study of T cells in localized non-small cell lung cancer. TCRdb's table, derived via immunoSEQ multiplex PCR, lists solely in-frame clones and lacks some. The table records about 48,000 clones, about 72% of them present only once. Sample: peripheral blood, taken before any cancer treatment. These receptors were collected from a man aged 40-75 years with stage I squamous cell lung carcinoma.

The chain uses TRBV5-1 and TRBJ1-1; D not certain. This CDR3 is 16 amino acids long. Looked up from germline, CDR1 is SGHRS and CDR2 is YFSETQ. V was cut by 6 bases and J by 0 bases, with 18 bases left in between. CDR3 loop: CASKFDLPGVNTEAFF. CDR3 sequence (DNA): TGCGCCAGCAAATTTGACCTACCAGGAGTGAACACTGAAGCTTTCTTT.

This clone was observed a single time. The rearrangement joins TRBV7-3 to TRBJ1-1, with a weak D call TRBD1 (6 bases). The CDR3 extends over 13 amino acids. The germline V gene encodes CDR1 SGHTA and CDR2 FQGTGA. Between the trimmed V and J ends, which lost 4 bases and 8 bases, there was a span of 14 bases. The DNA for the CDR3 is TGTGCCAGCAGCTCCAGGGGCTTGGGCGAAGCTTTCTTT. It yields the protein CASSSRGLGEAFF.

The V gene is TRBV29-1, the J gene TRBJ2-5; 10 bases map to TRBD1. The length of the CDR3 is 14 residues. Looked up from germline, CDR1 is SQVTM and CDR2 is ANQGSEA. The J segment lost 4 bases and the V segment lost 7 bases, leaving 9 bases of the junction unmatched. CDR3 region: CSAQSGTGVETQYF. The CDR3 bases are TGCAGCGCTCAATCCGGGACAGGGGTAGAGACCCAGTACTTC.

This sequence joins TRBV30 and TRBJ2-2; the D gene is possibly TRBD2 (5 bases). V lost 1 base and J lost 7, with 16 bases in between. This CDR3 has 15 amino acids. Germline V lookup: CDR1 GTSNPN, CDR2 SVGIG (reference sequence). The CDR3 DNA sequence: TGTGCCTGGAGTGCCATCCCGGGGTACGGCGGGGAGCTGTTTTTT. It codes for CAWSAIPGYGGELFF.

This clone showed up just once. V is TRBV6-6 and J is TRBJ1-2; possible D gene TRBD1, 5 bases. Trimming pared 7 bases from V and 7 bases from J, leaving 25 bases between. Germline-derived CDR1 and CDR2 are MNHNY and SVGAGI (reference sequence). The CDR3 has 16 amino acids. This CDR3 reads CASTNQRGVRQGGYTF. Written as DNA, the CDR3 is TGTGCCAGCACCAACCAGAGGGGCGTACGGCAAGGTGGCTACACCTTC.

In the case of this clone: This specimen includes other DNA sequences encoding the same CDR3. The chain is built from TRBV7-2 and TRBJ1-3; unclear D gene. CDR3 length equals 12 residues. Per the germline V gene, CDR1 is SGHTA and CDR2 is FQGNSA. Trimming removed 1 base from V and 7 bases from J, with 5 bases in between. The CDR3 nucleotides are TGTGCCAGCAGCTTAGACCGGAACACCATATATTTT. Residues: CASSLDRNTIYF.

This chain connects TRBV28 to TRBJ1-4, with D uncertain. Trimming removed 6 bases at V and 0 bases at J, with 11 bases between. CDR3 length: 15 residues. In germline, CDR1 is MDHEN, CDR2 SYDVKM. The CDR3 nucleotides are TGTGCCAGCAGCCCTTCATTTGCAACTAATGAAAAACTGTTTTTT. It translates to CASSPSFATNEKLFF. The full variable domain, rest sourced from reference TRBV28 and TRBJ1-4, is DVKVTQSSRYLVKRTGEKVFLECVQDMDHENMFWYRQDPGLGLRLIYFSYDVKMKEKGDIPEGYSVSREKKERFSLILESASTNQTSMYLCASSPSFATNEKLFFGSGTQLSVL.

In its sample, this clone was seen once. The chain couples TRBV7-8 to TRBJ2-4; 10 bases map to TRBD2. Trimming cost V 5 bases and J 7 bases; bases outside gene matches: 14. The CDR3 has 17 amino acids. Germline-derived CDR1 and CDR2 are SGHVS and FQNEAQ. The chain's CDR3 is CASSPLGNSGGRNIQYF. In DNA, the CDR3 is TGTGCCAGCAGCCCTCTGGGAAATAGCGGGGGGAGGAACATTCAGTACTTC.

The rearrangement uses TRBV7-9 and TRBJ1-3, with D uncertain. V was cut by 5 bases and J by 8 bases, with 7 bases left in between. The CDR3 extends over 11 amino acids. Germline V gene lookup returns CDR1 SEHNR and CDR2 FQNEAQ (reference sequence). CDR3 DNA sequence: TGTGCCAGCAGCCGGTCAGACACCATATATTTT. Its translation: CASSRSDTIYF.

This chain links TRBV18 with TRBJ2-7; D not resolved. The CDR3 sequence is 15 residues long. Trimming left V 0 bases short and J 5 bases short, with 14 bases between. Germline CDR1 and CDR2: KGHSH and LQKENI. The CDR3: CASSPPGQLGDEQYF. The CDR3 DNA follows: TGTGCCAGCTCACCACCCGGCCAACTGGGTGACGAGCAGTACTTC.

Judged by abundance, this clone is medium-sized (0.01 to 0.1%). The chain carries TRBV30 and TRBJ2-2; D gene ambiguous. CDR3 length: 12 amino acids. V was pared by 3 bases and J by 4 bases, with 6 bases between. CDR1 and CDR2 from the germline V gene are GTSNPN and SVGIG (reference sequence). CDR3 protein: CAWRGSTGELFF. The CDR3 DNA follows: TGTGCCTGGAGGGGCAGCACCGGGGAGCTGTTTTTT.

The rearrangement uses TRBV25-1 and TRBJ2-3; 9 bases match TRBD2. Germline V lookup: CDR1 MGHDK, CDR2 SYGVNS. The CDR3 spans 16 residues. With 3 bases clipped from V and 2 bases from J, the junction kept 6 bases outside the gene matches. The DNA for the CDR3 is TGTGCCAGCAGTGATCACGGCGGGGGGGTCACAGATACGCAGTATTTT. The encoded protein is CASSDHGGGVTDTQYF.

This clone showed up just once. The CDR3 spells CASSGRQGTDTQYF. CDR3 coding DNA: TGTGCCAGCAGCGGGCGACAGGGAACAGATACGCAGTATTTT. The rearrangement links TRBV7-8 to TRBJ2-3, with 7 nucleotides matching TRBD1. This CDR3 is built from 14 residues. V gave up 5 bases and J gave up 3 bases; unmatched junction bases: 5. Germline V lookup: CDR1 SGHVS, CDR2 FQNEAQ.

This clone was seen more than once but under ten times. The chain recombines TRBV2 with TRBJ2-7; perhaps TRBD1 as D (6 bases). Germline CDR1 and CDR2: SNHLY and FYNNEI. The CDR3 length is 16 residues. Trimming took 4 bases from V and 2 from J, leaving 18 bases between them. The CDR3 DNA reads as TGTGCCAGCAGTGGATTACAGGGTTCGCTGGCCTACGAGCAGTACTTC. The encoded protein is CASSGLQGSLAYEQYF.

CDR3 protein: CASLVNTEAFF. The CDR3 DNA sequence: TGTGCCAGCCTTGTGAACACTGAAGCTTTCTTT. The chain recombines TRBV7-9 with TRBJ1-1; D call uncertain. The germline V gene encodes CDR1 SEHNR and CDR2 FQNEAQ (reference sequence). This CDR3 spans 11 amino acids. V was pared by 8 bases and J by 0 bases, with 4 bases between. The variable domain in full, completed from reference TRBV7-9 and TRBJ1-1, reads DTGVSQNPRHKITKRGQNVTFRCDPISEHNRLYWYRQTLGQGPEFLTYFQNEAQLEKSRLLSDRFSAERPKGSFSTLEIQRTEQGDSAMYLCASLVNTEAFFGQGTRLTVV.

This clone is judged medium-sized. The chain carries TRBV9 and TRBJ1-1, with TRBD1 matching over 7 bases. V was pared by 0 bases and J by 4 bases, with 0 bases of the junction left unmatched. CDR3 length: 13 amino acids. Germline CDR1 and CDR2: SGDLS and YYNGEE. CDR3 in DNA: TGTGCCAGCAGCGTAGACAGGGGCACTGAAGCTTTCTTT. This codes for CASSVDRGTEAFF.

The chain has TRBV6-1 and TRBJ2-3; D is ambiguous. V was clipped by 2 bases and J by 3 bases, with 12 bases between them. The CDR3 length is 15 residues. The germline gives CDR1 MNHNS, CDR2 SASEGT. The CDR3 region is CASSEWTDFTDTQYF. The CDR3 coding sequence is TGTGCCAGCAGTGAATGGACGGATTTTACAGATACGCAGTATTTT.

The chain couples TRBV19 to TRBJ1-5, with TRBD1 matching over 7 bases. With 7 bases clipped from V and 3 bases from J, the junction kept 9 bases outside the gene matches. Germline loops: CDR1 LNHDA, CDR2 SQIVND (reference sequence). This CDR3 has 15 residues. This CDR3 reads CASNHPGGANQPQHF. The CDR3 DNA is TGTGCCAGTAACCACCCAGGGGGGGCCAATCAGCCCCAGCATTTT. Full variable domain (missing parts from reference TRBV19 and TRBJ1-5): DGGITQSPKYLFRKEGQNVTLSCEQNLNHDAMYWYRQDPGQGLRLIYYSQIVNDFQKGDIAEGYSVSREKKESFPLTVTSAQKNPTAFYLCASNHPGGANQPQHFGDGTRLSIL.

The CDR3 DNA sequence: TGTGCCAGCAGTTACTCCGAGGGGGGGGAAGCTGAAGCTTTCTTT. It translates to CASSYSEGGEAEAFF. The V call is TRBV6-6, the J call TRBJ1-1; tentatively, D is TRBD1 (6 bases). CDR1 is MNHNY, CDR2 SVGAGI, per germline (reference sequence). V lost 0 bases, J lost 6 bases, and 14 bases lay in between. The CDR3 totals 15 residues.

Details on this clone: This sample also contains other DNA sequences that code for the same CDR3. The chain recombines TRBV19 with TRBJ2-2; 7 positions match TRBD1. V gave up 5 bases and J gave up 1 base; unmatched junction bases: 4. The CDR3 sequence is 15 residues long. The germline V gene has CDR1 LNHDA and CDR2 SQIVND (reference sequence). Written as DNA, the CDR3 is TGTGCCAGTAGTCTCGGGACAGTGAACACCGGGGAGCTGTTTTTT. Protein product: CASSLGTVNTGELFF.

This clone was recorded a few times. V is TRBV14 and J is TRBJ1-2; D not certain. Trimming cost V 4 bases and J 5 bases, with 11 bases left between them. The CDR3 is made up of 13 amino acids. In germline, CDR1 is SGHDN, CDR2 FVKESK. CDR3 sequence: CASSPSGEYGYTF. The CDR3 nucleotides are TGTGCCAGCAGCCCCAGTGGGGAGTATGGCTACACCTTC.